This entry lists 7 T cell receptor beta chains sequenced from one sample in a study of long-term antiretroviral therapy in people with HIV (dated by TCRdb to between 2021 and 2024). The immunoSEQ hsTCRB v3.0 assay was used at survey level resolution for TRB variable region sequencing. Held by TCRdb, this immuneACCESS table contains in-frame sequences only and omits some clones. Under half of the omission traces to an unresolved V gene where checked; the cause of the rest is unknown. This sample comprises around 26,000 clones, 79% of them detected only once. The ten top clones hold more than 8% of the sample. Sample: unsorted PBMCs, taken 1.2 years after starting antiretroviral therapy. The receptors were gathered from a woman in her forties with HIV.

The genes are TRBV6-6 and TRBJ1-1; D is ambiguous. V shed 2 bases and J shed 1 base, with 2 bases lying between them. Looked up from germline, CDR1 is MNHNY and CDR2 is SVGAGI (reference sequence). This CDR3 has 12 amino acids. The CDR3 loop reads CASSYPNTEAFF. The CDR3, as DNA: TGTGCCAGCAGTTACCCGAACACTGAAGCTTTCTTT.

In DNA form, the CDR3 reads TGTGCCAGCAGCTTGACCGGCGGGAGGGCCCCCGGGGAGCTGTTTTTT. Translation gives CASSLTGGRAPGELFF. V and J are TRBV5-4 and TRBJ2-2; 9 bases are shared with TRBD2. V lost 1 base and J lost 6; bases outside the gene matches: 7. CDR3 length: 16 amino acids. The germline V gene encodes CDR1 SGHNT and CDR2 YYREEE (reference sequence).

The rearrangement joins TRBV5-4 to TRBJ1-4, with a weak D call TRBD1 (6 bases). With 3 bases removed from V and 8 bases from J, the gap between germline ends came to 11 bases. CDR3 length equals 13 residues. Germline assignment: CDR1 SGHNT and CDR2 YYREEE (reference sequence). The CDR3 bases are TGTGCCAGCAGCTCTCAGGACAGAGAAAAACTGTTTTTT. This encodes CASSSQDREKLFF.

The CDR3 reads CASSPNRSDQPQHF. Here the CDR3 DNA reads TGTGCCAGCTCACCAAACAGATCCGATCAGCCCCAGCATTTT. This chain links TRBV18 with TRBJ1-5, with unresolved D. From germline, CDR1 is KGHSH and CDR2 LQKENI. Between the trimmed V and J ends, which lost 2 bases and 5 bases, there was a span of 10 bases. This CDR3 comprises 14 residues.

The chain is built from TRBV7-2 and TRBJ2-2; the D is unclear. The V end was cut by 5 bases, the J end by 4 bases, with 11 bases between. The CDR3 runs 14 residues. From germline, CDR1 is SGHTA and CDR2 FQGNSA. CDR3 in amino acids: CASSAIKGTGELFF. Written as DNA, the CDR3 is TGTGCCAGCAGCGCGATCAAAGGCACCGGGGAGCTGTTTTTT.

The rearrangement joins TRBV7-2 to TRBJ2-5; the D gene is possibly TRBD2 (6 bases). The CDR3 has 14 residues. Per germline, CDR1 SGHTA and CDR2 FQGNSA. V was trimmed by 3 bases and J by 5 bases, leaving 13 bases between them. This CDR3 reads CASSFMREGETQYF. The CDR3 coding sequence is TGTGCCAGCAGCTTCATGCGGGAAGGGGAGACCCAGTACTTC.

The V gene is TRBV7-2, the J gene TRBJ2-5, with D perhaps assigned TRBD1 or TRBD2 (7 bases each). Trimming shortened V by 4 bases and J by 5 bases, and 17 bases separated the two germline ends. Looked up from germline, CDR1 is SGHTA and CDR2 is FQGNSA. This CDR3 is built from 15 residues. DNA for the CDR3: TGTGCCAGCAGCTCAGGGGGAGGGCCTGGGGAGACCCAGTACTTC. Translation gives CASSSGGGPGETQYF. The full variable domain, completed using reference TRBV7-2 and TRBJ2-5, is GAGVSQSPSNKVTEKGKDVELRCDPISGHTALYWYRQSLGQGLEFLIYFQGNSAPDKSGLPSDRFSAERTGGSVSTLTIQRTQQEDSAVYLCASSSGGGPGETQYFGPGTRLLVL.